Here is one T cell receptor beta chain with its context. TCRdb keeps only in-frame clones here, not all; method: immunoSEQ multiplex PCR. The data hold around 200,000 clones, with approximately 79% observed a single time. Germline lookup yields CDR1 MDHEN and CDR2 SYDVKM. V lost 3 bases and J lost 8, with 13 bases in between. This CDR3 spans 13 amino acids. The data originate from a study of blood T cell repertoires in COVID-19. The clonotype was recovered from a man younger than 45 with active or convalescent COVID-19. V is TRBV28 and J is TRBJ1-2; D is ambiguous. The specimen sequenced was peripheral blood. Written as DNA, the CDR3 is TGTGCCAGCAGTTTGACTACCCCGGGCGGCTACACCTTC. Translating it yields CASSLTTPGGYTF.